The clone carrying this TCR beta chain was counted between two and nine times. These data are taken from a study of blood T cell repertoires in COVID-19. Turning to the study itself: PBMCs, B-cell-depleted T cells, or T cells were the source of the cDNA or gDNA that made up the material.

The repertoire was sequenced with immunoSEQ multiplex PCR; TCRdb's copy has only in-frame clones and lacks some. The table includes some 170,000 clones, around 73% detected once. This receptor was obtained from a woman aged 45-65 years who had recovered from COVID-19. The sequenced material came from PBMCs or T cells enriched from blood (not recorded which).

CDR3: CATWDRVSRQPQHF. The CDR3 DNA is TGTGCCACCTGGGACAGGGTTAGCCGTCAGCCCCAGCATTTT. V gene TRBV19 combines with J gene TRBJ1-5; 9 bases match TRBD1. The V segment lost 10 bases and the J segment 6 bases; nucleotides outside the gene matches: 10. The CDR3 covers 14 residues. Germline V CDR1 and CDR2: LNHDA, SQIVND (reference sequence).